Shown below are 9 T cell receptor beta chains from a single sample sequenced in a study of monozygotic twins with inflammatory bowel disease. TCRdb reworked the 5' RACE reads into one entry per CDR3 protein, no DNA. Across around 380,000 distinct CDR3 sequences, the top ten clones capture less than 2.5% of the sample. The sequencing sample was made of blood. The receptor source for this set is a human donor with ulcerative colitis or Crohn's disease, or a healthy co-twin of an affected twin (not recorded which).

The rearrangement links TRBV6-2 or TRBV6-3 to TRBJ1-5. CDR1 is MNHEY, CDR2 SVGEGT, per germline. This CDR3 comprises 13 residues. The CDR3: CASSVASNQPQHF.

CDR3 residues: CASSLQGRTRSGANVLTF. The J gene is TRBJ2-6, the V gene TRBV27; there is no DNA to check the TCRdb D call of TRBD2. The CDR3 sequence is 18 residues long. Germline CDR1 is MNHEY and CDR2 is SMNVEV (reference sequence). The variable domain in full, completed from reference TRBV27 and TRBJ2-6, reads EAQVTQNPRYLITVTGKKLTVTCSQNMNHEYMSWYRQDPGLGLRQIYYSMNVEVTDKGDVPEGYKVSRKEKRNFPLILESPSPNQTSLYFCASSLQGRTRSGANVLTFGAGSRLTVL.

V is TRBV29-1 and J is TRBJ2-7; checking the TCRdb D call of TRBD1 is not possible without DNA. This CDR3 has 12 amino acids. Germline V gives CDR1 SQVTM, CDR2 ANQGSEA. The CDR3: CSAGTGIDEQYF.

This chain connects TRBV11-2 to TRBJ2-7. The CDR3 has 14 residues. Germline V gene sequence: CDR1 SGHAT, CDR2 FQNNGV. The CDR3 region is CASSLGRDSIEQYF. Full variable domain (missing parts from reference TRBV11-2 and TRBJ2-7): EAGVAQSPRYKIIEKRQSVAFWCNPISGHATLYWYQQILGQGPKLLIQFQNNGVVDDSQLPKDRFSAERLKGVDSTLKIQPAKLEDSAVYLCASSLGRDSIEQYFGPGTRLTVT.

This sequence joins TRBV18 and TRBJ1-1; TCRdb's D gene call, TRBD1, goes unchecked for lack of DNA. In germline, CDR1 is KGHSH, CDR2 LQKENI. This CDR3 is 12 amino acids long. The CDR3 sequence is CASSLSTFEAFF.

The chain joins TRBV5-4 to TRBJ1-1. The length of the CDR3 is 15 residues. Germline lookup yields CDR1 SGHNT and CDR2 YYREEE (reference sequence). The CDR3 loop is CASSSTQTLNTEAFF.

This rearrangement joins TRBV3-1 to TRBJ2-7; absent DNA, TCRdb's TRBD2 call cannot be checked. This CDR3 comprises 15 residues. CDR1 and CDR2 from the germline V gene are LGHDT and YNNKEL (reference sequence). This chain's CDR3 is CASSDGTRNNYEQYF.

The chain uses TRBV5-1 and TRBJ2-3; TCRdb outputs TRBD2, but without DNA this stays unchecked. The germline gives CDR1 SGHRS, CDR2 YFSETQ. This CDR3 has 13 amino acids. CDR3: CASSSGPGDTQYF.

The gene calls are TRBV19 and TRBJ2-2; with no DNA, the TCRdb D assignment of TRBD2 cannot be verified. From germline, CDR1 is LNHDA and CDR2 SQIVND (reference sequence). This CDR3 comprises 15 residues. The CDR3: CASRLAGGGNGELFF.